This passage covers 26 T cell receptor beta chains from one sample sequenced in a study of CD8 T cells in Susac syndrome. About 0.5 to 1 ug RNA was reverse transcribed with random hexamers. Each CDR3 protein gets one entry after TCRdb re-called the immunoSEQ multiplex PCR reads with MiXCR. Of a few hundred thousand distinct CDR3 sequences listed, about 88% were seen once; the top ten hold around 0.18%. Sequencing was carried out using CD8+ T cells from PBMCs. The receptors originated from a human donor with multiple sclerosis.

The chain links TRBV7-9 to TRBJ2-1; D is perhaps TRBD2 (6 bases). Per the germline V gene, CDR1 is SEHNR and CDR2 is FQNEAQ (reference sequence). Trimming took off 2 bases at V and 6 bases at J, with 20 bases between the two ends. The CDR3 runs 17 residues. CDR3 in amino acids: CASSLLSRLEGSNEQFF. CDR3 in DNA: TGTGCCAGCAGCTTATTGTCTCGACTAGAGGGGTCCAATGAGCAGTTCTTC.

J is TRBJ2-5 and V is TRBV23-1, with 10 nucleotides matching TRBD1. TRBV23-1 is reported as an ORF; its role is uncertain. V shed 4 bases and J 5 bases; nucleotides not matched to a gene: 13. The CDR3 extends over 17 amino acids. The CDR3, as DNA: TGCGCCAGCAGTCGAGCCCCCGGGACAGGGGAATCGGAGACCCAGTACTTC. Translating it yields CASSRAPGTGESETQYF.

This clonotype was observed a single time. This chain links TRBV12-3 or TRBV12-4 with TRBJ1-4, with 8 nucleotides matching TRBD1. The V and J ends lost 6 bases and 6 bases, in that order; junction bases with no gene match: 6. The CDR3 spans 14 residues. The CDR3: CASSPGQVDEKLFF. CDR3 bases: TGTGCCAGCAGCCCGGGACAGGTTGATGAAAAACTGTTTTTT.

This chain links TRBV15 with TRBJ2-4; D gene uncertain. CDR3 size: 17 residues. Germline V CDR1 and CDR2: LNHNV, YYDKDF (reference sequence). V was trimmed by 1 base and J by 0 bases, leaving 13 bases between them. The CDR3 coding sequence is TGTGCCACCAGCAGAGTCGACATGGAGTTAGCCAAAAACATTCAGTACTTC. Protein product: CATSRVDMELAKNIQYF.

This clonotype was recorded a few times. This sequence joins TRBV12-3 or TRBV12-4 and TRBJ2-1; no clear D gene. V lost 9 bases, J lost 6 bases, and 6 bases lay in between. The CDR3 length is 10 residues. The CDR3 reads CASKGNEQFF. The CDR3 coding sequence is TGTGCCAGTAAAGGCAATGAGCAGTTCTTC.

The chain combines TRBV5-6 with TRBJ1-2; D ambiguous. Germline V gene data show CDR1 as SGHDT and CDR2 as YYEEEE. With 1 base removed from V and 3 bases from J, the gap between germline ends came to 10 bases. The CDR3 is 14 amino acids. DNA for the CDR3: TGTGCCAGCAGCTTGCGGCGCGTAGACTATGGCTACACCTTC. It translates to CASSLRRVDYGYTF.

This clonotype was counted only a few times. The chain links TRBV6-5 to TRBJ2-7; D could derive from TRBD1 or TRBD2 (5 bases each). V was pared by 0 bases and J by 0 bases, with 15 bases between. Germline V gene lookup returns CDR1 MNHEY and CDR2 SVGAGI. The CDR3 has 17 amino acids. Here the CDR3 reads CASSYSLEWGNSYEQYF. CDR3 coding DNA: TGTGCCAGCAGTTACTCTCTGGAGTGGGGGAACTCCTACGAGCAGTACTTC.

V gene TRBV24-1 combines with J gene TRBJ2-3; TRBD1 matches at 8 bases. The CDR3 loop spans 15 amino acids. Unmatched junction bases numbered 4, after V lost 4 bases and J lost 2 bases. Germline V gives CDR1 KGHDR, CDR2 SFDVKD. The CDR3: CATSDWTGTTDTQYF. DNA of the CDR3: TGTGCCACCAGTGACTGGACAGGGACCACAGATACGCAGTATTTT.

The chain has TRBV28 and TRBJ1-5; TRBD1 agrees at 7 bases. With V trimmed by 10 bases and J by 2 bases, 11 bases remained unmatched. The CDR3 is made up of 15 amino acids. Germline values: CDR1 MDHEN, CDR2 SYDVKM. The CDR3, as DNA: TGTGCCACCGTCATCAGGGGGGAGGGCAATCAGCCCCAGCATTTT. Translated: CATVIRGEGNQPQHF.

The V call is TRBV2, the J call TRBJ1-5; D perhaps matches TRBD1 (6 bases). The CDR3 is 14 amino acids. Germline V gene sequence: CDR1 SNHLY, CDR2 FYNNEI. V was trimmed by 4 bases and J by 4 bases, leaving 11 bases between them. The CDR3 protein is CASSVGGANQPQHF. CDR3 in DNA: TGTGCCAGCAGTGTAGGGGGGGCAAATCAGCCCCAGCATTTT.

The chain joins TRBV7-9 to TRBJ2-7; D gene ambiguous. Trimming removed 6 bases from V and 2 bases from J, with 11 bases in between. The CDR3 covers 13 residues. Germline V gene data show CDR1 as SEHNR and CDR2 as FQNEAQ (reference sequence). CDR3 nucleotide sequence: TGTGCCAGCAGTTACGCCATTGCCTACGAGCAGTACTTC. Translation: CASSYAIAYEQYF.

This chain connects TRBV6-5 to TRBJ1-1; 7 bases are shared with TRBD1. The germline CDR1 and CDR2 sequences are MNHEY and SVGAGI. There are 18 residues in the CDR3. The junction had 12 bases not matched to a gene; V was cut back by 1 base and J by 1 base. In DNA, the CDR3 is TGTGCCAGCAGTTACTTCAGACAGGGTAATGCGGGGAACACTGAAGCTTTCTTT. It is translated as CASSYFRQGNAGNTEAFF.

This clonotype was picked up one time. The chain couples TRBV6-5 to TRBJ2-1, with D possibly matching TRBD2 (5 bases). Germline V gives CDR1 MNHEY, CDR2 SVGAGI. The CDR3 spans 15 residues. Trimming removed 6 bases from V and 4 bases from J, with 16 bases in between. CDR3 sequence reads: CASSPHEGLYNEQFF. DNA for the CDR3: TGTGCCAGCAGCCCCCATGAAGGACTTTACAATGAGCAGTTCTTC.

The CDR3 coding sequence is TGTGCCAGCAGCCCCTATTCGGCCTACGAGCAGTACTTC. Translation: CASSPYSAYEQYF. The V gene is TRBV4-2, the J gene TRBJ2-7; D uncertain. The CDR3 spans 13 residues. CDR1 LGHNA and CDR2 YNFKEQ come from the germline V gene. V was shortened by 4 bases and J by 2 bases, with 9 bases between the two germline ends.

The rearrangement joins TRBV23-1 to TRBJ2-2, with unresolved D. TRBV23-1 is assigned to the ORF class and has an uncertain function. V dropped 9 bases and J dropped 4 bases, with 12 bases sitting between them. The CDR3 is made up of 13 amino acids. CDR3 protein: CARKESSTGELFF. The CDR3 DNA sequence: TGCGCCAGAAAGGAATCGTCCACCGGGGAGCTGTTTTTT.

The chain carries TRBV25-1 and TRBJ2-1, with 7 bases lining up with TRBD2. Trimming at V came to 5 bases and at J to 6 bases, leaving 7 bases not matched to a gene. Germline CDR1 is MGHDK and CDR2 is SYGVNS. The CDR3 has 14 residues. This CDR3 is CASSFREAGNEQFF. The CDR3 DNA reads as TGTGCCAGCAGTTTTCGGGAGGCCGGCAATGAGCAGTTCTTC.

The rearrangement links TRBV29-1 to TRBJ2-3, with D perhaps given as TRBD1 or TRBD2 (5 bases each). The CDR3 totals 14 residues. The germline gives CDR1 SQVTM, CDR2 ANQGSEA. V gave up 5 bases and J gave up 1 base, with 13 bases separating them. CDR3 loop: CSVLLGDGTDTQYF. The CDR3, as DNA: TGCAGCGTTCTGTTGGGGGACGGCACAGATACGCAGTATTTT.

As DNA, the CDR3 is TGTGCCAGCAGTTTAGGGGACATGGGGCAGTACTTC. This translates into CASSLGDMGQYF. The V and J genes are TRBV28 and TRBJ2-7; TRBD1 might be the D (6 bases). The CDR3 contains 12 residues. From germline, CDR1 is MDHEN and CDR2 SYDVKM. Trimming removed 2 bases from V and 9 bases from J, with 11 bases in between.

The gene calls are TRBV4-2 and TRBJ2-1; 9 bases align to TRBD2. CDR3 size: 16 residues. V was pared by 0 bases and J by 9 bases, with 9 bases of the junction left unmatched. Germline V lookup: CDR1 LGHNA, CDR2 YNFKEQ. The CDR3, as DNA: TGTGCCAGCAGCCAAGAGGCTAGCGGGATTGTCGGTGAGCAGTTCTTC. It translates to CASSQEASGIVGEQFF.

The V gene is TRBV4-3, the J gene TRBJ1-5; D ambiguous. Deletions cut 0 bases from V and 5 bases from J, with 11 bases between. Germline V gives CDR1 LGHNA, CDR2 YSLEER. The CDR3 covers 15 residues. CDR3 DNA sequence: TGCGCCAGCAGCCAAGATATAGGGCGGGATCAGCCCCAGCATTTT. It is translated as CASSQDIGRDQPQHF.

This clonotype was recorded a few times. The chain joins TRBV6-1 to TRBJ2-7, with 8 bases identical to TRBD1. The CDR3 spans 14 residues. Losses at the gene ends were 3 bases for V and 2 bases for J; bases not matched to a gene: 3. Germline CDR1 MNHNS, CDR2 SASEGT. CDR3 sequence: CASSDLTGAYEQYF. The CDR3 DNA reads TGTGCCAGCAGTGACCTGACAGGGGCCTACGAGCAGTACTTC.

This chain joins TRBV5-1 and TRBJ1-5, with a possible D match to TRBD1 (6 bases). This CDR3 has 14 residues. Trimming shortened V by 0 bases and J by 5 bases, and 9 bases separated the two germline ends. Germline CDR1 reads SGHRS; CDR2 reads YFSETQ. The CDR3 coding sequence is TGCGCCAGCAGCTTGGACCCAGGGGATCAGCCCCAGCATTTT. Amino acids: CASSLDPGDQPQHF.

The CDR3 reads CAISHDLSSGNEQFF. As DNA, the CDR3 is TGTGCCATCAGTCACGATCTTTCCTCGGGAAATGAGCAGTTCTTC. The chain employs TRBV10-3 and TRBJ2-1; tentatively, D is TRBD2 (5 bases). V lost 5 bases and J 7 bases, leaving 18 bases between the germline ends. The CDR3 covers 15 residues. CDR1 and CDR2 from the germline V gene are ENHRY and SYGVKD.

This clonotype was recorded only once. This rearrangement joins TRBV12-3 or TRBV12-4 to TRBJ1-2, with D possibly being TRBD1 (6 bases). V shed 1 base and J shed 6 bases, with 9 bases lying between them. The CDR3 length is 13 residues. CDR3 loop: CASSLDRVNGYTF. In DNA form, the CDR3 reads TGTGCCAGCAGTTTAGACAGGGTTAATGGCTACACCTTC.

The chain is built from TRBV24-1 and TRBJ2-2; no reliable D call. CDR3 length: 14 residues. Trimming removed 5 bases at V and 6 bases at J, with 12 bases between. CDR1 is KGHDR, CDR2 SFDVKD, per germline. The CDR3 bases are TGTGCCACCAGTGCCACCCCAGGTTCCGGGGAGCTGTTTTTT. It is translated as CATSATPGSGELFF.

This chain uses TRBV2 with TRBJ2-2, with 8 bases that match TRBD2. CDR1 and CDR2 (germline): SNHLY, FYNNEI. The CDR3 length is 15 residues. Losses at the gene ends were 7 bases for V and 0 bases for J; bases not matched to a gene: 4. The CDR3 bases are TGTGCCAGCATCCGGACTAGCTCGAACACCGGGGAGCTGTTTTTT. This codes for CASIRTSSNTGELFF. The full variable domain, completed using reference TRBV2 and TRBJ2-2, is EPEVTQTPSHQVTQMGQEVILRCVPISNHLYFYWYRQILGQKVEFLVSFYNNEISEKSEIFDDQFSVERPDGSNFTLKIRSTKLEDSAMYFCASIRTSSNTGELFFGEGSRLTVL.